The 20 T cell receptor beta chains in this list originate from one sample, sequenced in a study of T-cell memory formation after mild COVID-19. MiXCR, run by TCRdb on the 5' RACE reads, gives a single entry per CDR3 protein. The data contain about 140,000 distinct CDR3 sequences, 11% to 15% of them singletons. The source material was PBMCs or a T cell subset sorted from them (not recorded which). These receptors were taken from an adult woman who had mild COVID-19 (a few samples of this study predate the infection). Cell type and time point are not known.

This rearrangement joins TRBV24-1 to TRBJ2-3; D is possibly TRBD1 (5 bases). Germline V gene lookup returns CDR1 KGHDR and CDR2 SFDVKD. This CDR3 has 17 amino acids. The ends were cut back, 3 bases at V and 2 bases at J, with 17 bases in the middle. The CDR3 DNA reads as TGTGCCACCAGTGATCCGTTCGGCCAGGGTACCACAGATACGCAGTATTTT. Protein product: CATSDPFGQGTTDTQYF.

This clonotype occurred a few times. The chain uses TRBV24-1 and TRBJ2-1; 12 bases map to TRBD1. J gave up 10 bases and V 2 bases, and 23 bases lay outside the gene matches. Germline CDR1 is KGHDR and CDR2 is SFDVKD. CDR3 length: 21 amino acids. CDR3 coding DNA: TGTGCCACCAGTGATTCCGGGACAGGGGGCTATTCTAGCGGGAGTCCAGGGGAGCAGTTCTTC. Translating it yields CATSDSGTGGYSSGSPGEQFF.

The chain employs TRBV24-1 and TRBJ2-5, with TRBD1 as a possible D gene (5 bases). The germline gives CDR1 KGHDR, CDR2 SFDVKD. Trimming left V 1 base short and J 4 bases short, with 24 bases between. This CDR3 is built from 19 residues. In DNA form, the CDR3 reads TGTGCCACCAGTGATTTCGGCAGGGATGGTGTTTTGGGCCGAGAGACCCAGTACTTC. It codes for CATSDFGRDGVLGRETQYF.

The J gene is TRBJ2-7, the V gene TRBV19; tentatively, D is TRBD2 (5 bases). This CDR3 has 12 amino acids. The V end lost 8 bases, the J end lost 5 bases, and 13 bases lay between the germline ends. From germline, CDR1 is LNHDA and CDR2 SQIVND (reference sequence). CDR3 DNA: TGTGCCAGTGAGGGTGTTCTCGACGAGCAGTACTTC. Translation: CASEGVLDEQYF. The entire variable domain, with the rest obtained from reference TRBV19 and TRBJ2-7, is as follows: DGGITQSPKYLFRKEGQNVTLSCEQNLNHDAMYWYRQDPGQGLRLIYYSQIVNDFQKGDIAEGYSVSREKKESFPLTVTSAQKNPTAFYLCASEGVLDEQYFGPGTRLTVT.

This clonotype was detected a few times. J is TRBJ1-1 and V is TRBV4-2; no firm D call. CDR1 and CDR2 from the germline V gene are LGHNA and YNFKEQ. V was clipped by 3 bases and J by 1 base, with 3 bases between them. The CDR3 loop spans 12 amino acids. CDR3 residues: CASSQGNTEAFF. The CDR3 DNA follows: TGTGCCAGCAGCCAGGGGAACACTGAAGCTTTCTTT.

Only a few counts were recorded for this clonotype. This chain connects TRBV2 to TRBJ1-1, with D hard to call. The CDR3 runs to 14 residues. Trimming took 9 bases from V and 3 from J, leaving 17 bases between them. Germline lookup yields CDR1 SNHLY and CDR2 FYNNEI. CDR3 region: CASILGWQDTEAFF. The DNA of the CDR3 is TGTGCCAGTATATTGGGCTGGCAAGACACTGAAGCTTTCTTT.

This clonotype was seen a few times. The chain combines TRBV4-1 with TRBJ2-5, with a weak D call TRBD2 (7 bases). Trimming left V 1 base short and J 3 bases short, with 12 bases between. This CDR3 contains 15 residues. Looked up from germline, CDR1 is MGHRA and CDR2 is YSYEKL. In DNA form, the CDR3 reads TGCGCCAGCAGCCAAGGCGGGGGCCAGGAAGAGACCCAGTACTTC. Translating gives CASSQGGGQEETQYF.

This clonotype has just a few counts. The V gene is TRBV11-2, the J gene TRBJ2-2; 9 nucleotides line up with TRBD2. Trimming at V came to 5 bases and at J to 3 bases, leaving 4 bases not matched to a gene. This CDR3 has 15 amino acids. The germline V gene encodes CDR1 SGHAT and CDR2 FQNNGV. CDR3 DNA sequence: TGTGCCAGCAGCAAAAGACTAGCGGACACCGGGGAGCTGTTTTTT. Encoded protein: CASSKRLADTGELFF.

The table lists this clonotype with many counts. The chain carries TRBV7-2 and TRBJ2-7, with D maybe TRBD2 (5 bases). The V gene lost 3 bases and the J gene lost 0 bases, with 12 bases spanning the gap. Looked up from germline, CDR1 is SGHTA and CDR2 is FQGNSA. CDR3 length: 15 amino acids. As DNA, the CDR3 is TGTGCCAGCAGCTTCGGACTGGGAAGCTCCTACGAGCAGTACTTC. Translated: CASSFGLGSSYEQYF.

This clonotype was counted only a few times. V is TRBV6-5 and J is TRBJ1-1; D unresolved. V dropped 1 base and J dropped 1 base, with 7 bases sitting between them. CDR1 MNHEY and CDR2 SVGAGI come from the germline V gene. CDR3 size: 14 residues. CDR3 nucleotides: TGTGCCAGCAGTTACTGGCAGACGAACACTGAAGCTTTCTTT. Protein sequence: CASSYWQTNTEAFF.

This clonotype was detected ten times or more. V is TRBV27 and J is TRBJ2-2; the D is unclear. V was trimmed by 5 bases and J by 5 bases, leaving 0 bases between them. The CDR3 contains 10 residues. Germline V gene data show CDR1 as MNHEY and CDR2 as SMNVEV (reference sequence). This chain's CDR3 is CASSTGELFF. CDR3 in DNA: TGTGCCAGCAGTACCGGGGAGCTGTTTTTT.

This clonotype was found a few times. The chain uses TRBV5-5 and TRBJ2-1; unclear D gene. Deletions cut 1 base from V and 0 bases from J, with 8 bases between. The CDR3 sequence is 15 residues long. CDR1 is SGHKS and CDR2 is YYEKEE in the germline V gene (reference sequence). Here the CDR3 reads CASSLQASSYNEQFF. The CDR3 nucleotides are TGTGCCAGCAGCTTGCAGGCGAGCTCCTACAATGAGCAGTTCTTC.

The CDR3 nucleotides are TGTGCCAGCAGCCGCCCTCCACGGCTCGGGACTGAAGCTTTCTTT. Amino acid sequence: CASSRPPRLGTEAFF. This chain links TRBV7-9 with TRBJ1-1; D uncertain. Germline CDR1 reads SEHNR; CDR2 reads FQNEAQ (reference sequence). V was pared by 5 bases and J by 5 bases, with 18 bases between. The CDR3 loop spans 15 amino acids.

There are many counts of this clonotype. This chain links TRBV7-8 with TRBJ2-1, with no clear D. This CDR3 has 13 residues. Trimming removed 4 bases from V and 8 bases from J, with 12 bases in between. Germline loops: CDR1 SGHVS, CDR2 FQNEAQ. The CDR3 region has the DNA TGTGCCAGCAGCTCCGCGGCGGATCATGAGCAGTTCTTC. Its protein product is CASSSAADHEQFF.

V and J are TRBV6-5 and TRBJ2-3, with D unclear. The CDR3 is made up of 13 amino acids. Germline CDR1 reads MNHEY; CDR2 reads SVGAGI. The V gene lost 5 bases and the J gene lost 4 bases, with 10 bases spanning the gap. As DNA, the CDR3 is TGTGCCAGCAGTAAAAACCTTGCAGATACGCAGTATTTT. Its translation is CASSKNLADTQYF.

This clonotype came up many times. The V gene is TRBV7-9, the J gene TRBJ2-7; D gene ambiguous. Germline-derived CDR1 and CDR2 are SEHNR and FQNEAQ (reference sequence). This CDR3 has 13 residues. V lost 5 bases and J lost 7, with 15 bases in between. DNA of the CDR3: TGTGCCAGCAGCCCCCAGGTCACCGGGGAGCAGTACTTC. Translated, it gives CASSPQVTGEQYF.

J is TRBJ1-5 and V is TRBV24-1, with a possible D match to TRBD1 (5 bases). V gave up 3 bases and J gave up 6 bases, with 14 bases separating them. CDR3 size: 15 residues. Germline V lookup: CDR1 KGHDR, CDR2 SFDVKD. The CDR3 is CATSDDLGGGQPQHF. The CDR3 DNA reads as TGTGCCACCAGTGATGACCTCGGCGGGGGTCAGCCCCAGCATTTT.

At least ten counts were recorded for this clonotype. The chain carries TRBV5-6 and TRBJ2-7; 10 bases map to TRBD2. CDR3 length: 15 residues. J lost 3 bases, V lost 1 base, and 4 bases had no gene match. Germline-derived CDR1 and CDR2 are SGHDT and YYEEEE. The CDR3 DNA sequence: TGTGCCAGCAGCTTGACTAGCGGGATGTACTACGAGCAGTACTTC. Translation: CASSLTSGMYYEQYF.

This clonotype was seen a few times. The chain uses TRBV12-3 or TRBV12-4 and TRBJ2-5; 8 bases line up with TRBD1. V was clipped by 1 base and J by 9 bases; unmatched bases: 22. CDR3 length: 19 amino acids. As DNA, the CDR3 is TGTGCCAGCAGTTTAGAGGGATACAGGACAGGGACGGAGTCGGTGGCCCAGTACTTC. As protein: CASSLEGYRTGTESVAQYF.

This clonotype was counted at least ten times. This chain joins TRBV9 and TRBJ2-1, with 11 bases lining up with TRBD2. Germline V lookup: CDR1 SGDLS, CDR2 YYNGEE. Unmatched junction bases numbered 5, after V lost 3 bases and J lost 6 bases. The CDR3 extends over 15 amino acids. The CDR3 nucleotides read TGTGCCAGCAGCGCCACTAGCGGGAGTCCCAATGAGCAGTTCTTC. This sequence encodes CASSATSGSPNEQFF.